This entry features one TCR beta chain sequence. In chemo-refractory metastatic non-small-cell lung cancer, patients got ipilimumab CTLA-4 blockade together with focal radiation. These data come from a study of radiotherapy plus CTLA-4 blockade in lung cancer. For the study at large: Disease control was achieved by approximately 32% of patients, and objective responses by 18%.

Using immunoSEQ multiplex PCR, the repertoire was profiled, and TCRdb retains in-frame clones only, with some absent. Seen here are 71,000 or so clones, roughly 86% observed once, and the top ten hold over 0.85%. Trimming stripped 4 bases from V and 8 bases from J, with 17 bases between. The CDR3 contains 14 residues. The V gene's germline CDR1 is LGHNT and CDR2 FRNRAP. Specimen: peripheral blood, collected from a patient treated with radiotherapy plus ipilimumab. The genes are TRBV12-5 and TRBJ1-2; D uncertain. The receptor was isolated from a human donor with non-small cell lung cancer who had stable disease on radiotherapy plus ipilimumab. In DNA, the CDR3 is TGTGCTAGTGGTTCCCCCCTGGAGGGTTGGGGCTACACCTTC. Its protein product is CASGSPLEGWGYTF. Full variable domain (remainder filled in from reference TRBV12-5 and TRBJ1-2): DARVTQTPRHKVTEMGQEVTMRCQPILGHNTVFWYRQTMMQGLELLAYFRNRAPLDDSGMPKDRFSAEMPDATLATLKIQPSEPRDSAVYFCASGSPLEGWGYTFGSGTRLTVV.